This T cell receptor beta chain was observed in a study of spatial heterogeneity in lung cancer. The wider study: Sequences of the beta chain were consistently detected in greater numbers than alpha-chain sequences. Across the raw uncorrected reads, a unique TCR and UMI combination was observed, on average, more than ten times. Study results and caveats: Circulating ubiquitous expanded tumor TCRs were observed more frequently at resection than at follow-up.

There are 12 residues in the CDR3. Germline CDR1 DFQATT, CDR2 SNEGSKA (reference sequence). With 7 bases removed from V and 8 bases from J, the gap between germline ends came to 17 bases. Noted time point: sample taken at primary tumor resection. The sequenced material consisted of unsorted whole RNA from tumor, nontumor lung or frozen PBMC. TCRdb called the 5' RACE reads again in MiXCR, with one record for every CDR3 protein. The profile covers about 80,000 distinct CDR3 sequences, with approximately 21% appearing a single time and 5% to 8% taken by the ten largest. Of note for this clonotype: Its antigen is as yet unknown. Being one base from a much bigger clone, this may be a read error.

The clonotype comes from a male donor with early-stage non-small cell lung cancer. The chain combines TRBV20-1 with TRBJ1-2, with D perhaps TRBD1 (5 bases). The sequencing used PBMCs, collected at surgery. The CDR3 is CSGSRQGGGYTF. The CDR3 DNA reads TGCAGTGGGAGCAGGCAGGGTGGCGGCTACACCTTC.